This section outlines one T cell receptor beta chain sequence together with its context. One end of the junction does not line up with germline, which may come from a read error. The record originates from a study of tumor and adjacent non-tumor tissue in lung cancer. Overall study: There were around 11 adenocarcinoma, a couple of squamous cell carcinoma and 1 small cell lung cancer cases. Samples averaged around 3.9 million productive TCRbeta reads each.

The library came from three nested PCR rounds adapted from ARM-PCR protocols. TCRdb re-called the multiplex PCR reads with MiXCR, one entry per CDR3 protein. Counted here are about 66,000 distinct CDR3 sequences, 73% occurring once; the ten biggest clones make up 25% to 30%. This sample's RNA came from whole unsorted tissue. Donors were chemotherapy-naive, newly diagnosed lung cancer surgical patients in China, August–late 2014. CDR1 and CDR2 (germline): SQVTM, ANQGSEA. This CDR3 spans 13 amino acids. This TCR derives from a man aged 55 to 70 with non-small cell lung cancer. This sequence joins TRBV29-1 and TRBJ2-3; TRBD1 or TRBD2 may be the D gene (5 bases each). Source material: lung tumor tissue. DNA of the CDR3: TGCAGCGTCGGGGCTGCAAGCACAGATACGCTGTATTTT. Amino acids: CSVGAASTDTLYF.